The 27 T cell receptor beta chains listed next were all sequenced from one sample in a study of beta chain features in type 1 diabetes. The whole isolated RNA underwent reverse transcription, so sequencing captured expressed TCRB transcripts. Using immunoSEQ multiplex PCR, the repertoire was profiled, and TCRdb retains in-frame clones only, with some absent. The sample yields about 40,000 clones, 64% seen once. The sequencing input was Tregs from blood. The receptors originated from a woman aged 25-40 years in good health.

The V call is TRBV4-3, the J call TRBJ2-1; 11 nucleotides align to TRBD2. Germline V gene lookup returns CDR1 LGHNA and CDR2 YSLEER. There are 15 residues in the CDR3. V was clipped by 1 base and J by 8 bases; unmatched bases: 4. The CDR3 sequence: CASSQGLAGIHEQFF. The CDR3 DNA reads as TGCGCCAGCAGCCAAGGACTAGCGGGAATACATGAGCAGTTCTTC.

The V call is TRBV18, the J call TRBJ1-3, with 7 bases that match TRBD1. V shed 5 bases and J 2 bases; nucleotides not matched to a gene: 9. The CDR3 extends over 16 amino acids. The germline V gene has CDR1 KGHSH and CDR2 LQKENI. The CDR3 loop is CASSSQQGPAGNTIYF. For the CDR3, the DNA is TGTGCCAGCTCATCTCAACAGGGGCCGGCTGGAAACACCATATATTTT.

The chain links TRBV4-1 to TRBJ2-2; 10 nucleotides agree with TRBD1. The J segment lost 7 bases and the V segment lost 1 base, leaving 12 bases of the junction unmatched. CDR3 length: 18 residues. The germline V gene has CDR1 MGHRA and CDR2 YSYEKL. CDR3: CASSQGFLRQGAGGELFF. In nucleotides, the CDR3 is TGCGCCAGCAGCCAAGGGTTTCTGAGACAGGGGGCGGGCGGGGAGCTGTTTTTT.

The chain is built from TRBV7-9 and TRBJ1-2, with a tentative D call TRBD1 (6 bases). The CDR3 extends over 12 amino acids. The V gene's germline CDR1 is SEHNR and CDR2 FQNEAQ (reference sequence). V lost 3 bases and J lost 4, with 6 bases in between. CDR3 region: CASSLGAYGYTF. The CDR3 coding sequence is TGTGCCAGCAGCTTGGGGGCCTATGGCTACACCTTC.

The chain's CDR3 is CASSAGENQPQHF. In nucleotides, the CDR3 is TGTGCCAGCAGCGCGGGGGAGAATCAGCCCCAGCATTTT. This chain joins TRBV7-9 and TRBJ1-5; possible D gene TRBD1, 5 bases. Trimming took off 5 bases at V and 4 bases at J, with 9 bases between the two ends. CDR1 SEHNR and CDR2 FQNEAQ come from the germline V gene (reference sequence). This CDR3 has 13 amino acids.

The V and J genes are TRBV9 and TRBJ1-3; the match to TRBD1 covers 8 bases. J was trimmed by 7 bases and V by 3 bases; bases with no gene match: 6. The CDR3 loop spans 14 amino acids. The V gene's germline CDR1 is SGDLS and CDR2 YYNGEE. The DNA of the CDR3 is TGTGCCAGCAGCGCGGGGACAGGTGGTAACACCATATATTTT. Translating gives CASSAGTGGNTIYF. Variable domain in full (rest from reference TRBV9 and TRBJ1-3): DSGVTQTPKHLITATGQRVTLRCSPRSGDLSVYWYQQSLDQGLQFLIQYYNGEERAKGNILERFSAQQFPDLHSELNLSSLELGDSALYFCASSAGTGGNTIYFGEGSWLTVV.

In its sample, this clone was seen once. The V and J genes are TRBV27 and TRBJ1-5; D unresolved. Trimming removed 2 bases from V and 6 bases from J, with 11 bases in between. Germline V gene data show CDR1 as MNHEY and CDR2 as SMNVEV (reference sequence). This CDR3 has 14 residues. CDR3 sequence reads: CASSLERSGQPQHF. CDR3 coding DNA: TGTGCCAGCAGTTTAGAGAGGAGTGGTCAGCCCCAGCATTTT.

V gene TRBV6-5 combines with J gene TRBJ1-1; D not resolved. This CDR3 contains 15 residues. V lost 2 bases, J lost 4 bases, and 14 bases lay in between. Germline values: CDR1 MNHEY, CDR2 SVGAGI. The CDR3 reads CASSYMAAPGTEAFF. Here the CDR3 DNA reads TGTGCCAGCAGTTACATGGCAGCCCCGGGCACTGAAGCTTTCTTT.

This rearrangement joins TRBV6-5 to TRBJ2-1; 11 positions match TRBD2. CDR1 is MNHEY, CDR2 SVGAGI, per germline. V was pared by 6 bases and J by 7 bases, with 8 bases of the junction left unmatched. The CDR3 loop spans 15 amino acids. The CDR3 DNA is TGTGCCAGCAGATTACTAGCGGGAGCTGGGAATGAGCAGTTCTTC. This codes for CASRLLAGAGNEQFF.

In its sample, this clone was seen once. The chain uses TRBV4-3 and TRBJ2-1; TRBD1 matches at 7 bases. The V segment lost 4 bases and the J segment 9 bases; nucleotides outside the gene matches: 6. The germline CDR1 and CDR2 sequences are LGHNA and YSLEER. This CDR3 comprises 13 residues. The CDR3 sequence: CASSRMTGFEQFF. The CDR3 coding sequence is TGCGCCAGCAGCCGCATGACAGGGTTTGAGCAGTTCTTC.

The V call is TRBV7-6, the J call TRBJ2-5, with D possibly being TRBD2 (6 bases). Deletions cut 5 bases from V and 5 bases from J, with 18 bases between. This CDR3 has 15 residues. Per germline, CDR1 SGHVS and CDR2 FNYEAQ. In nucleotides, the CDR3 is TGTGCCAGCAGCCCCCATGGGGGGAACGAGGAGACCCAGTACTTC. Protein product: CASSPHGGNEETQYF.

The chain is built from TRBV6-1 and TRBJ2-7; D unresolved. Germline V gene data show CDR1 as MNHNS and CDR2 as SASEGT. Trimming took off 3 bases at V and 1 base at J, with 13 bases between the two ends. This CDR3 is 15 amino acids long. CDR3: CASSDRQAMSYEQYF. For the CDR3, the DNA is TGTGCCAGCAGTGACCGGCAGGCCATGTCCTACGAGCAGTACTTC.

This clone has more than one count but fewer than ten. CDR3 loop: CASSQVQQGAANTGELFF. As DNA, the CDR3 is TGCGCCAGCAGCCAAGTCCAACAGGGGGCTGCGAACACCGGGGAGCTGTTTTTT. The chain recombines TRBV4-1 with TRBJ2-2; TRBD1 agrees at 9 bases. With 1 base clipped from V and 0 bases from J, the junction kept 6 bases outside the gene matches. Germline V gene lookup returns CDR1 MGHRA and CDR2 YSYEKL. The CDR3 consists of 18 residues.

The chain employs TRBV6-1 and TRBJ2-3, with D uncertain. The germline CDR1 and CDR2 sequences are MNHNS and SASEGT. Trimming cost V 4 bases and J 2 bases, with 4 bases left between them. CDR3 length equals 12 residues. CDR3 region: CASSVFTDTQYF. CDR3 nucleotide sequence: TGTGCCAGCAGTGTCTTCACAGATACGCAGTATTTT.

Only a few counts were recorded for this clone. The chain links TRBV5-6 to TRBJ2-3, with 7 positions matching TRBD2. The CDR3 consists of 16 residues. Germline loops: CDR1 SGHDT, CDR2 YYEEEE. J was trimmed by 3 bases and V by 1 base; bases with no gene match: 8. Here the CDR3 reads CASSLLVGGPTDTQYF. Here the CDR3 DNA reads TGTGCCAGCAGCTTGTTGGTGGGAGGGCCGACAGATACGCAGTATTTT.

The chain links TRBV11-3 to TRBJ2-3; 9 positions match TRBD2. J lost 2 bases, V lost 2 bases, and 8 bases had no gene match. The germline V gene encodes CDR1 SGHNT and CDR2 YENEEA. The CDR3 sequence is 17 residues long. The CDR3 region has the DNA TGTGCCAGCAGCTTAAGGATAGCGGGGGATGCCACAGATACGCAGTATTTT. Protein sequence: CASSLRIAGDATDTQYF.

This clone has more than one count but fewer than ten. The genes are TRBV7-3 and TRBJ2-6; D gene unclear. Per the germline V gene, CDR1 is SGHTA and CDR2 is FQGTGA. This CDR3 has 17 residues. Trimming took off 3 bases at V and 0 bases at J, with 12 bases between the two ends. In DNA form, the CDR3 reads TGTGCCAGCAGCTTTGCCCCATCGGGCTCTGGGGCCAACGTCCTGACTTTC. Its translation is CASSFAPSGSGANVLTF.

This clone has only a few counts. In nucleotides, the CDR3 is TGTGCCAGCAGCTTAGTTGGGACAGGGGGCCGCGAGCAGTACTTC. Its translation is CASSLVGTGGREQYF. The chain has TRBV7-2 and TRBJ2-7, with 12 bases matching TRBD1. Germline values: CDR1 SGHTA, CDR2 FQGNSA. The V segment lost 1 base and the J segment 6 bases; nucleotides outside the gene matches: 4. This CDR3 comprises 15 residues.

The chain links TRBV10-3 to TRBJ2-3; maybe TRBD1 (6 bases). V lost 10 bases and J lost 0, with 11 bases in between. The CDR3 runs 13 residues. The V gene's germline CDR1 is ENHRY and CDR2 SYGVKD. DNA of the CDR3: TGTGCCACAAGGACAGACAGCACAGATACGCAGTATTTT. This encodes CATRTDSTDTQYF.

This clone has just a few counts. The chain recombines TRBV10-2 with TRBJ1-1; D is unresolved. The CDR3 is made up of 11 amino acids. Trimming stripped 8 bases from V and 1 base from J, with 5 bases between. Germline V gives CDR1 WSHSY, CDR2 SAAADI. This chain's CDR3 is CASRENTEAFF. In DNA, the CDR3 is TGCGCCAGCCGAGAGAACACTGAAGCTTTCTTT.

The gene calls are TRBV2 and TRBJ2-7; TRBD1 agrees at 7 bases. The CDR3 loop spans 14 amino acids. The trim removed 7 bases at V and 9 bases at J, leaving 15 bases unmatched. CDR1 is SNHLY and CDR2 is FYNNEI in the germline V gene. CDR3 sequence reads: CASTPGQYVTGQYF. The CDR3 region has the DNA TGTGCCAGCACGCCGGGACAGTATGTGACGGGGCAGTACTTC.

The chain joins TRBV28 to TRBJ2-3, with D possibly being TRBD1 (5 bases). Germline loops: CDR1 MDHEN, CDR2 SYDVKM. The CDR3 length is 13 residues. Trimming pared 10 bases from V and 2 bases from J, leaving 13 bases between. The CDR3 DNA is TGTGCCATCCGCGACAGAGCCACAGATACGCAGTATTTT. Protein product: CAIRDRATDTQYF.

The chain has TRBV30 and TRBJ1-2; D not certain. Germline V gene data show CDR1 as GTSNPN and CDR2 as SVGIG (reference sequence). CDR3 length: 11 amino acids. Trimming took off 2 bases at V and 2 bases at J, with 3 bases between the two ends. The CDR3 DNA is TGTGCCTGGAGTCCAAACTATGGCTACACCTTC. Its translation: CAWSPNYGYTF.

This chain connects TRBV19 to TRBJ2-1; 16 bases line up with TRBD2. With 3 bases clipped from V and 3 bases from J, the junction kept 5 bases outside the gene matches. CDR3 length: 18 residues. Germline V gene data show CDR1 as LNHDA and CDR2 as SQIVND (reference sequence). CDR3 in DNA: TGTGCCAGTAGTATGGCGGGACTAGCGGGAGGGATCTACAATGAGCAGTTCTTC. This sequence encodes CASSMAGLAGGIYNEQFF.

V is TRBV11-2 and J is TRBJ2-3; D is possibly TRBD1 (6 bases). CDR1 and CDR2 from the germline V gene are SGHAT and FQNNGV. The CDR3 runs 16 residues. Between the trimmed V and J ends, which lost 5 bases and 0 bases, there was a span of 15 bases. The DNA for the CDR3 is TGTGCCAGCAGCCCCAGGGGATACTCTAGCACAGATACGCAGTATTTT. Amino acids: CASSPRGYSSTDTQYF.

This sequence joins TRBV10-2 and TRBJ2-5; D possibly corresponds to TRBD1 (5 bases). V lost 2 bases, J lost 5 bases, and 9 bases lay in between. Germline CDR1 and CDR2: WSHSY and SAAADI. The CDR3 runs to 13 residues. The CDR3 DNA sequence: TGCGCCAGCAGTGAGCAGGGCTCGGAGACCCAGTACTTC. It is translated as CASSEQGSETQYF.

The chain's CDR3 is CASAFGSDSGTGTGELFF. In DNA, the CDR3 is TGTGCCAGCGCCTTCGGGAGCGACTCCGGGACAGGGACCGGGGAGCTGTTTTTT. The chain is built from TRBV11-1 and TRBJ2-2, with 9 bases lining up with TRBD1. Trimming removed 8 bases from V and 5 bases from J; junction bases left unmatched: 18. Germline V lookup: CDR1 SGHAT, CDR2 FQDESV (reference sequence). The CDR3 contains 18 residues.